This T cell receptor beta chain was documented in a study of shared clonotypes between healthy human individuals. Measured with immunoSEQ multiplex PCR; TCRdb has only the in-frame clones, and not every one. The top ten clones hold 0.13% of a sample with some 2 million clones, 85% to 95% of them seen once. Sequenced material: naive CD4+ T cells sorted from blood. Subset reported: CD45RA+ positively selected. This clonotype was sampled from a man aged 18 to 30 in good health.

The chain's CDR3 is CASSESGRRTGELFF. The CDR3 region has the DNA TGCGCCAGCAGTGAAAGCGGGAGACGTACCGGGGAGCTGTTTTTT. The genes are TRBV10-1 and TRBJ2-2; 8 nucleotides agree with TRBD2. Trimming took 3 bases from V and 5 from J; bases not matched to a gene: 5. The CDR3 is 15 amino acids. Germline V gives CDR1 WNHNN, CDR2 SYGVQD (reference sequence).